The clone carrying this TCR beta chain occurred a few times. Its antigen is unknown. CDR3 size: 14 residues. Germline-derived CDR1 and CDR2 are MNHEY and SMNVEV (reference sequence). V lost 3 bases and J 4 bases, leaving 10 bases between the germline ends. The data were obtained in a study of blood T cells in healthy people across ages. Findings and caveats of the study: Donor CMV infection status was unknown, possibly confounding age-related changes in expanded clonotypes.

A second PCR of 7 to 11 cycles used a sample-barcoded 5' primer and a J-beta primer mix. Using its own MiXCR run on the 5' RACE reads, TCRdb lists one record per CDR3 protein. This repertoire shows more than 1,400,000 distinct CDR3 sequences, around two fifths found once; its top ten account for less than 8%. This chain joins TRBV27 and TRBJ2-1, with a tentative D call TRBD1 (6 bases). The source material was blood. The TCR originated in a woman aged 18-29 years in good health. The CDR3 region is CASSFQGHYNEQFF. In nucleotides, the CDR3 is TGTGCCAGCAGTTTTCAGGGACATTACAATGAGCAGTTCTTC.